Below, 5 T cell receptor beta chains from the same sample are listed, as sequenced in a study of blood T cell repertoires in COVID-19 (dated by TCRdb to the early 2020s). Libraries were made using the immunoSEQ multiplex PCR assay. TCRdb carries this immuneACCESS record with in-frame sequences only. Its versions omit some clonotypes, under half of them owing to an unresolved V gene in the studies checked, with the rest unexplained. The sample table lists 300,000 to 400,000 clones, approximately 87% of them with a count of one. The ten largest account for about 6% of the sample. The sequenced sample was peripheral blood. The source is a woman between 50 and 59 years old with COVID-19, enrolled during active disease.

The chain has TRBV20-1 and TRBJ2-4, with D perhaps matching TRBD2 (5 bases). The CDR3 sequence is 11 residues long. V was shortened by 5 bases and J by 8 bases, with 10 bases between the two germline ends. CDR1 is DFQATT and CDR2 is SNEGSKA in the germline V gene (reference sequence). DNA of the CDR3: TGCAGTGCTGGTCCGCGGGACATTCAGTACTTC. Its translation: CSAGPRDIQYF.

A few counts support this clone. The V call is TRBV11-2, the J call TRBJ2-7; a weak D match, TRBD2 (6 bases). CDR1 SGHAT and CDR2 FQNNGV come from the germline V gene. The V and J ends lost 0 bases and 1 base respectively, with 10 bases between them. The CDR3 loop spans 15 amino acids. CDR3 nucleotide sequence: TGTGCCAGCAGCTTAGAGGAGGGCCGGTCCTACGAGCAGTACTTC. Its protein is CASSLEEGRSYEQYF.

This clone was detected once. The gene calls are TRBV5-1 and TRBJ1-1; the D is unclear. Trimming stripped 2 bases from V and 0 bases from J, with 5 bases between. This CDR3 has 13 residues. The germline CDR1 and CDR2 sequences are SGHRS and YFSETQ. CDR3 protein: CASSLHMNTEAFF. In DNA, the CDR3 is TGCGCCAGCAGCTTACACATGAACACTGAAGCTTTCTTT.

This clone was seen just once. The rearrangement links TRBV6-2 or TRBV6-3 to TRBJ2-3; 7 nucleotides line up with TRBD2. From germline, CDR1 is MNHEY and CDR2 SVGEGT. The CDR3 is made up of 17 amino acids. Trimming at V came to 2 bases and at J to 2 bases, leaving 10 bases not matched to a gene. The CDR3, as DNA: TGTGCCAGCAGTTACCCCCCGGCTAGCGGACTCACAGATACGCAGTATTTT. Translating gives CASSYPPASGLTDTQYF.

The DNA of the CDR3 is TGTGCCAGCAGCCAAAGGGGGGGACTAGCGGGCTCTGGGGCCAACGTCCTGACTTTC. This sequence encodes CASSQRGGLAGSGANVLTF. The chain is built from TRBV3-1 (or the pseudogene TRBV3-2) and TRBJ2-6, with 12 bases that match TRBD2. J was trimmed by 0 bases and V by 2 bases; bases with no gene match: 5. In germline, CDR1 is LGHDT, CDR2 YNNKEL (reference sequence). The CDR3 length is 19 residues.